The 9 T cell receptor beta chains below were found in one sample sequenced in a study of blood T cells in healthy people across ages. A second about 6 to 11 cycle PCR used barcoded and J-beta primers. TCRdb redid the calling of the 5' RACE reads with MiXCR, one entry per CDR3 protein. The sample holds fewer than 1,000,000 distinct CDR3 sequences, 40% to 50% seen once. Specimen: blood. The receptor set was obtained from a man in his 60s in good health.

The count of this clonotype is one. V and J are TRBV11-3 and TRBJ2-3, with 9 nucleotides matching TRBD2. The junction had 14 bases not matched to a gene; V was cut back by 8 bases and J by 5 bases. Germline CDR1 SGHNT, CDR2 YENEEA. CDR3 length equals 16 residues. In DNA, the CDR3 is TGTGCCAGCTCCCTTAGTGGCGGGGGGGCCCAAGATACGCAGTATTTT. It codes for CASSLSGGGAQDTQYF.

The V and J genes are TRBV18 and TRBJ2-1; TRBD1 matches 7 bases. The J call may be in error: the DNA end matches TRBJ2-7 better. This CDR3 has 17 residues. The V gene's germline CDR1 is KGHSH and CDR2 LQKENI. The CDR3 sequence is CASSPRSQGGSYNEQYF. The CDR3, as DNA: TGTGCCAGCTCACCACGATCTCAAGGGGGCTCCTACAATGAGCAGTACTTC.

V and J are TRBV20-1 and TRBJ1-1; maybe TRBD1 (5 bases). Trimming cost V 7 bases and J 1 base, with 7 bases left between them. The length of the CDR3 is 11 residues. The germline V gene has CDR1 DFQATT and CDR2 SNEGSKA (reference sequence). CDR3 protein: CSVRANTEAFF. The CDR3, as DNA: TGCAGTGTCAGGGCGAACACTGAAGCTTTCTTT.

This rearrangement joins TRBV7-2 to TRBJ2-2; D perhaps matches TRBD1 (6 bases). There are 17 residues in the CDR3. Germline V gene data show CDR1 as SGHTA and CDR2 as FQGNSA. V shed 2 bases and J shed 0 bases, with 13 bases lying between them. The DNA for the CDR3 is TGTGCCAGCAGCTTAAGGGCCGGGACAACGAACACCGGGGAGCTGTTTTTT. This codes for CASSLRAGTTNTGELFF.

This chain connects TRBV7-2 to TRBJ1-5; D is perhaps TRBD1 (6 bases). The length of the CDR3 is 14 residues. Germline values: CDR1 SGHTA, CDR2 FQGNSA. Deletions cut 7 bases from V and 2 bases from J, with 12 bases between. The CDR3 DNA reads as TGTGCCAGCACCGAAAACAGGGGCAATCAGCCCCAGCATTTT. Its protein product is CASTENRGNQPQHF.

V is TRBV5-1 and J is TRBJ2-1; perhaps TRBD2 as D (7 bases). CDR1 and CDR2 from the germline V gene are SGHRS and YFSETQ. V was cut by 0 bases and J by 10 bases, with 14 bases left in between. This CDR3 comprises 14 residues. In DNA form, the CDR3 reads TGCGCCAGCAGCTTGGAGGGAGGGGGGCACGAGCAGTTCTTC. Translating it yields CASSLEGGGHEQFF.

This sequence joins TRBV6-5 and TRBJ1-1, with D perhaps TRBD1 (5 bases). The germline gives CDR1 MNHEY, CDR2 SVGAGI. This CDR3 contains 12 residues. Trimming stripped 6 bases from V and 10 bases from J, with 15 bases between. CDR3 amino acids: CASRTGPGRAFF. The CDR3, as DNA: TGTGCCAGCAGAACGGGGCCGGGGAGAGCTTTCTTT.

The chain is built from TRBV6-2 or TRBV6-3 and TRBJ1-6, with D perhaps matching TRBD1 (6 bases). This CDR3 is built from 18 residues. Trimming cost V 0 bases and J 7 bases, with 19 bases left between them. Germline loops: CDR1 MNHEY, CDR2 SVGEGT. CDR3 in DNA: TGTGCCAGCAGTTACTCGAGCGGACAGACCGGAGGAAATTCACCCCTCCACTTT. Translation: CASSYSSGQTGGNSPLHF.

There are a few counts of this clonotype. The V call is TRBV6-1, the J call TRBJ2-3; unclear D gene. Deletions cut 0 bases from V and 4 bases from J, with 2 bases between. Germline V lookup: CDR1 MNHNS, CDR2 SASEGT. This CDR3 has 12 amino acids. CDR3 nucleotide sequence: TGTGCCAGCAGTGAAGCGTCAGATACGCAGTATTTT. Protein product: CASSEASDTQYF.